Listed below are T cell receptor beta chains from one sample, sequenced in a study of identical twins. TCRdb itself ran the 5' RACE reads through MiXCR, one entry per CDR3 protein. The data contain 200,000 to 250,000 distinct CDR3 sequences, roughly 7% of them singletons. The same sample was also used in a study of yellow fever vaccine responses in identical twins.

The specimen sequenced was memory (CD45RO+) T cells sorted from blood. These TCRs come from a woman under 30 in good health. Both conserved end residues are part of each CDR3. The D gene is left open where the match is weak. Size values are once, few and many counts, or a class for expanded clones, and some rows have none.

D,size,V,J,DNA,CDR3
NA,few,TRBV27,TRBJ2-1,TGTGCCAGCACCCCTCATGGGCCCGGTGAAGGGAATGAGCAGTTCTTC,CASTPHGPGEGNEQFF
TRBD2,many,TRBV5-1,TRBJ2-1,TGCGCCAGCAGCCCGGGGACTAACTACAATGAGCAGTTCTTC,CASSPGTNYNEQFF
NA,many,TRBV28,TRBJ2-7,TGTGCCAGCAGTTTAGTCGGGAGTGGGGACGAGCAGTACTTC,CASSLVGSGDEQYF
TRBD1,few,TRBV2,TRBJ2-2,TGTGCCAGCAGGGAAAGACAGGGGGCCGGGGAGCTGTTTTTT,CASRERQGAGELFF
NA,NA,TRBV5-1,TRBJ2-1,TGCGCCAGCAGCTTGGGCGAGTTCACCTACAATGAGCAGTTCTTC,CASSLGEFTYNEQFF
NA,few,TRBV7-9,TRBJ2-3,TGTGCCAGCAGCCAGGGTGGTATAAGCACAGATACGCAGTATTTT,CASSQGGISTDTQYF
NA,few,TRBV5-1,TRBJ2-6,TGCGCCAGCAGCCGCGGACCCTCTGGGGCCAACGTCCTGACTTTC,CASSRGPSGANVLTF
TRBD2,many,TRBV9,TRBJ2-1,TGTGCCAGCAGCGATCTAGCGGGTGGATACAATGAGCAGTTCTTC,CASSDLAGGYNEQFF
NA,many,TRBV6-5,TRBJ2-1,TGTGCCAGCAGTTACGGGGGCGGGGGAGCAACCTACAATGAGCAGTTCTTC,CASSYGGGGATYNEQFF
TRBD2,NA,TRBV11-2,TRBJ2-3,TGTGCCAGCAGCTTTTCTGGAAGCGGGGGAGATACGCAGTATTTT,CASSFSGSGGDTQYF
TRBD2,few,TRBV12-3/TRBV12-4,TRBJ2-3,TGTGCCAGCAGCCGAAGCGGGGGGGGAACAGATACGCAGTATTTT,CASSRSGGGTDTQYF
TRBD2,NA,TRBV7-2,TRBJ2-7,TGTGCCAGCAGCTTAAGTTTTGCGGGAGGGGTCCACGAGCAGTACTTC,CASSLSFAGGVHEQYF
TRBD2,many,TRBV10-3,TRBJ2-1,TGTGCCATCAGTTGGACTAGCGAGGATGAGCAGTTCTTC,CAISWTSEDEQFF
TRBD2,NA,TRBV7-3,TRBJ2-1,TGTGCCAGCAGCTTAATTCCCGGGACTAGCGGGATAGTTGAGCAGTTCTTC,CASSLIPGTSGIVEQFF
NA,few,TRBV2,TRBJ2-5,TGTGCCAGCTACCTCTCGGGAGTGGAGACCCAGTACTTC,CASYLSGVETQYF
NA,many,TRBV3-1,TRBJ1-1,TGTGCCAGCAGACCAAATATACCAGTAACTGAAGCTTTCTTT,CASRPNIPVTEAFF
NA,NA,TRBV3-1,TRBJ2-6,TGTGCCAGCAGCCAAGGGAGGAGTCAACTCTCCTCTGGGGCCAACGTCCTGACTTTC,CASSQGRSQLSSGANVLTF
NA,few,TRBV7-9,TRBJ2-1,TGTGCCAGCACCAAGGACGGTGGATTCAATGAGCAGTTCTTC,CASTKDGGFNEQFF
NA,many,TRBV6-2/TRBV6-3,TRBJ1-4,TGTGCCAGCAGTTACTCGACCATCTCCGAACTGTTTTTT,CASSYSTISELFF
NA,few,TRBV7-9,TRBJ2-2,TGTGCCAGCAGCTTAGCGGGGGGTAGCCGCACCGGGGAGCTGTTTTTT,CASSLAGGSRTGELFF
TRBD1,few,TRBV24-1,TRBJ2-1,TGTGCCACCAGTGCCCTAAGGACAGGGTCGAACTACAATGAGCAGTTCTTC,CATSALRTGSNYNEQFF
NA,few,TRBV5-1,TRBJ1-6,TGCGCCAGCAGCAGCTGGAATTCACCCCTCCACTTT,CASSSWNSPLHF
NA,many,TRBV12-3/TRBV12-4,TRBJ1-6,TGTGCCAGCAGTCGACAGAACCCCAATTCACCCCTCCACTTT,CASSRQNPNSPLHF